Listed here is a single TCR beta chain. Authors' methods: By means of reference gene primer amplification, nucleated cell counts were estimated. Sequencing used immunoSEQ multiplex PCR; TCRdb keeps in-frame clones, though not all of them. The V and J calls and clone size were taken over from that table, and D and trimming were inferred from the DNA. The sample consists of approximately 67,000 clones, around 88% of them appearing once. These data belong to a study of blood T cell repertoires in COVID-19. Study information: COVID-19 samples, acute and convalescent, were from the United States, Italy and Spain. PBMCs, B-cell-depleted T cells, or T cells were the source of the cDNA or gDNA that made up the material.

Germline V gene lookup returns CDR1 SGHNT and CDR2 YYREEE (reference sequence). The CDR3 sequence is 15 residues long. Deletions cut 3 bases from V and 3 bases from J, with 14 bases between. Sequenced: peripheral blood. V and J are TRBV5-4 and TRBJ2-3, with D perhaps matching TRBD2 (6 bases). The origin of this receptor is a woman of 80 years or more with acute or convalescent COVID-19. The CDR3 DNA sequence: TGTGCCAGCAGCTCCGGCGGGGTAATGACAGATACGCAGTATTTT. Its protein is CASSSGGVMTDTQYF. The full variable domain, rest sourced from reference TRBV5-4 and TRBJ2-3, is ETGVTQSPTHLIKTRGQQVTLRCSSQSGHNTVSWYQQALGQGPQFIFQYYREEENGRGNFPPRFSGLQFPNYSSELNVNALELDDSALYLCASSSGGVMTDTQYFGPGTRLTVL.